This TCR beta chain came from a study of cytomegalovirus exposure and HLA in healthy donors. The junction had 7 bases not matched to a gene; V was cut back by 0 bases and J by 7 bases. The V gene's germline CDR1 is SGHRS and CDR2 YFSETQ. CDR3 length: 14 amino acids. This clone has more than one count but fewer than ten. The PCR used 60 Vbeta and 13 Jbeta primers. TCRdb's copy holds only in-frame clones and misses some; the assay was immunoSEQ multiplex PCR. The data show roughly 150,000 clones, approximately 80% seen once. The sequence derives from a man under 40 in good health and CMV-seronegative. The sequencing sample was made of PBMCs. This chain uses TRBV5-1 with TRBJ2-7, with 7 bases fitting TRBD2. DNA for the CDR3: TGCGCCAGCAGCTTGGGAAGCGGGATAGAGGAGCAGTACTTC. It codes for CASSLGSGIEEQYF.